Below are 9 T cell receptor beta chains sequenced from a single sample in a study of radiation and T cells in renal cell carcinoma. The time point denotes: baseline pretreatment blood. Treatment given: 15 Gy SBRT to primary tumor, nephrectomy 4 weeks later. Using immunoSEQ multiplex PCR, the repertoire was profiled, and TCRdb retains in-frame clones only, with some absent. The sample shows some 22,000 clones, around 80% of them seen only once. This sample comprised blood, obtained from a patient whose treatment included radiotherapy and nephrectomy. The receptors derive from a man aged 55 to 70 with renal cell carcinoma.

The chain combines TRBV18 with TRBJ1-4; D is perhaps TRBD1 (5 bases). This CDR3 region has 13 residues. V lost 3 bases to trimming and J lost 8 bases, with 10 bases between them. Germline CDR1 KGHSH, CDR2 LQKENI. The CDR3 loop reads CASSPGTQEKLFF. Here the CDR3 DNA reads TGTGCCAGCTCACCCGGGACCCAGGAAAAACTGTTTTTT.

The V call is TRBV6-1, the J call TRBJ2-3; TRBD2 aligns across 10 bases. Germline trimming cut 2 bases from V and 4 bases from J; bases unmatched to any gene: 3. CDR3 size: 15 residues. Per the germline V gene, CDR1 is MNHNS and CDR2 is SASEGT. CDR3 DNA: TGTGCCAGCAGTGAATTAGCGGGAGGACCAGATACGCAGTATTTT. It is translated as CASSELAGGPDTQYF.

V and J are TRBV4-3 and TRBJ2-1, with a weak D call TRBD2 (5 bases). Trimming pared 0 bases from V and 3 bases from J, leaving 18 bases between. The CDR3 length is 18 residues. Germline V gene lookup returns CDR1 LGHNA and CDR2 YSLEER. The CDR3, as DNA: TGCGCCAGCAGCCAAGATCGGTCCTCTGAGGGCATCTACAATGAGCAGTTCTTC. Translated: CASSQDRSSEGIYNEQFF.

The chain combines TRBV18 with TRBJ2-2, with 7 bases lining up with TRBD1. Per germline, CDR1 KGHSH and CDR2 LQKENI. There are 16 residues in the CDR3. The V and J ends lost 1 base and 1 base, in that order; junction bases with no gene match: 3. The CDR3 bases are TGTGCCAGCTCACCACGGTCAGGGGGGAACACCGGGGAGCTGTTTTTT. Its translation: CASSPRSGGNTGELFF.

The chain uses TRBV20-1 and TRBJ2-1; D may be TRBD2 (5 bases). V was trimmed by 6 bases and J by 5 bases, leaving 8 bases between them. Germline CDR1 and CDR2: DFQATT and SNEGSKA (reference sequence). This CDR3 spans 11 amino acids. CDR3 amino acids: CSAFSDNEQFF. The CDR3 DNA reads TGCAGTGCCTTTAGCGACAATGAGCAGTTCTTC.

This clone was detected a few times. V and J are TRBV9 and TRBJ2-3; 10 positions agree with TRBD2. Germline V gene sequence: CDR1 SGDLS, CDR2 YYNGEE. The CDR3 totals 16 residues. The junction had 4 bases not matched to a gene; V was cut back by 3 bases and J by 0 bases. DNA of the CDR3: TGTGCCAGCAGCGAACTAGCGGGGTCTAGCACAGATACGCAGTATTTT. Translation: CASSELAGSSTDTQYF.

This chain's CDR3 is CASSSGTASNQPQHF. The CDR3 nucleotides are TGTGCCAGCAGCTCCGGGACAGCAAGCAATCAGCCCCAGCATTTT. This chain uses TRBV7-2 with TRBJ1-5; 7 bases are a match to TRBD1. The CDR3 extends over 15 amino acids. V shed 4 bases and J 1 base; nucleotides not matched to a gene: 4. CDR1 and CDR2 (germline): SGHTA, FQGNSA.

This chain links TRBV10-3 with TRBJ1-2; D is ambiguous. CDR1 ENHRY and CDR2 SYGVKD come from the germline V gene. The CDR3 consists of 14 residues. Trimming pared 0 bases from V and 0 bases from J, leaving 5 bases between. The CDR3: CAISESTANYGYTF. Here the CDR3 DNA reads TGTGCCATCAGTGAGTCTACCGCTAACTATGGCTACACCTTC.

This clone showed up just a few times. This rearrangement joins TRBV10-2 to TRBJ2-1; tentatively, D is TRBD1 (6 bases). V was trimmed by 0 bases and J by 0 bases, leaving 6 bases between them. This CDR3 has 15 residues. From germline, CDR1 is WSHSY and CDR2 SAAADI. The CDR3 sequence: CASSESGASYNEQFF. The CDR3 region has the DNA TGCGCCAGCAGTGAGTCGGGGGCCTCCTACAATGAGCAGTTCTTC.